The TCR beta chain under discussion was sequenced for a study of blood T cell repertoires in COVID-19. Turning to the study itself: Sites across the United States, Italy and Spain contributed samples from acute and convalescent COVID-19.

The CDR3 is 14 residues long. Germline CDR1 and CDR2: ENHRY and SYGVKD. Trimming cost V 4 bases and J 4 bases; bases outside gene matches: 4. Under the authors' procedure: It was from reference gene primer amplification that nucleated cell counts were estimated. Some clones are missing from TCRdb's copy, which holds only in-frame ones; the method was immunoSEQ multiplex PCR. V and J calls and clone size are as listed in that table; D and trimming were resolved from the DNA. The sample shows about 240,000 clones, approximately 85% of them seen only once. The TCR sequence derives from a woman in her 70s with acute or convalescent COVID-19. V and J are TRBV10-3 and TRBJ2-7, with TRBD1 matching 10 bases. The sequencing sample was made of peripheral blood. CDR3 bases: TGTGCCATCAGTGCGACAGGGGGCGGTTACGAGCAGTACTTC. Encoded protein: CAISATGGGYEQYF.